A selection of T cell receptor beta chains follows, all from one sample in a study of identical twins. MiXCR was run by TCRdb on the 5' RACE reads, yielding one entry per CDR3 protein. This sample has over 600,000 distinct CDR3 sequences, with 20% to 25% found just once. The sample was also reused in another study, on T cells expressing NK-cell markers.

The sample was PBMCs. The receptors were gathered from a woman under 30 in good health. CDR3s include the opening cysteine and the closing phenylalanine or tryptophan. Fields, in order: D gene, CDR3 length, clone size, V gene, J gene, CDR3 DNA, CDR3 protein. A D gene is named only where the DNA matches it firmly. The size field is filled for only some rows; it gives once, few, many or a size class.

>-|14|-|TRBV12-3/TRBV12-4|TRBJ2-1
TGTGCCAGCGGAACAGCGGAGGCGGGGAATGAGCAGTTCTTC
CASGTAEAGNEQFF
>-|13|-|TRBV7-2|TRBJ2-2
TGTGCCAGCAGCCCGTTAGGTCCCGGGGAGCTGTTTTTT
CASSPLGPGELFF
>TRBD1|15|-|TRBV5-5|TRBJ2-3
TGTGCCAGCATGAGGACAGGGGCGAACACAGATACGCAGTATTTT
CASMRTGANTDTQYF
>-|15|few|TRBV9|TRBJ2-7
TGTGCCAGCAGCGTAGATCCCAGCGTGACCTACGAGCAGTACTTC
CASSVDPSVTYEQYF
>-|12|-|TRBV12-3/TRBV12-4|TRBJ2-7
TGTGCCAGCCGTTCAGGGGCTGGCGAGCAGTACTTC
CASRSGAGEQYF
>TRBD2|15|-|TRBV29-1|TRBJ2-7
TGCAGCGTTGGAGCGCTAGCGGGGACCTTCTGGGAGCAGTACTTC
CSVGALAGTFWEQYF
>-|15|few|TRBV11-2|TRBJ2-3
TGTGCCAGCAGCCCTGGGGTCCCTCCGACGTTTGGGCAGTATTTT
CASSPGVPPTFGQYF
>TRBD2|18|-|TRBV6-5|TRBJ2-1
TGTGCCAGCAGTTCCGGGACTAGCGGGGGGCCCGGGTACAATGAGCAGTTCTTC
CASSSGTSGGPGYNEQFF
>TRBD2|16|few|TRBV4-2|TRBJ2-5
TGTGCCAGCAGCCCCATGACTAGCGGGAGACAAGAGACCCAGTACTTC
CASSPMTSGRQETQYF
>TRBD1|16|few|TRBV3-1|TRBJ1-5
TGTGCCAGCAGCCCGACTAAGGACAGGCGAAATCAGCCCCAGCATTTT
CASSPTKDRRNQPQHF
>-|12|-|TRBV20-1|TRBJ2-7
TGCGGGAGACCCAGGGCCACCTACGAGCAGTACTTC
CGRPRATYEQYF
>-|14|-|TRBV3-1|TRBJ1-6
TGTGCCAGCAGGTCCACAGCTAGTTATTCACCCCTCCACTTT
CASRSTASYSPLHF
>-|17|-|TRBV4-2|TRBJ2-3
TGTGCCATCGGCCCCGGGATGATTCGACTAGGCCTAGATACGCAGTATTTT
CAIGPGMIRLGLDTQYF
>-|14|few|TRBV12-3/TRBV12-4|TRBJ2-7
TGTGCCAGCAGTTTAAGGTTTCTCTCCTACGAGCAGTACTTC
CASSLRFLSYEQYF